These 13 T cell receptor beta chains originate from one sample sequenced in a study of blood T cell repertoires in COVID-19. TCRdb's copy holds only in-frame clones and misses some; the assay was immunoSEQ multiplex PCR. Here the sample spans under 85,000 clones, approximately 83% being singletons. The material sequenced was peripheral blood. The receptors come from a man in his forties with COVID-19, enrolled during active disease.

This chain links TRBV18 with TRBJ2-1; 7 bases agree with TRBD1. CDR1 and CDR2 (germline): KGHSH, LQKENI. The CDR3 loop spans 15 amino acids. V shed 1 base, J shed 3 bases, and the junction held 3 bases outside the gene matches. For the CDR3, the DNA is TGTGCCAGCTCACCACGCCCAGGGGGCTACAATGAGCAGTTCTTC. It yields the protein CASSPRPGGYNEQFF.

V and J are TRBV10-2 and TRBJ1-5; 9 bases align to TRBD1. V lost 6 bases to trimming and J lost 0 bases; unmatched junction nucleotides: 3. The germline gives CDR1 WSHSY, CDR2 SAAADI. This CDR3 region has 15 residues. CDR3 nucleotide sequence: TGCGCCAGCAGGGGACAGGGTGTTAGCAATCAGCCCCAGCATTTT. As protein: CASRGQGVSNQPQHF.

This clone was picked up one time. The rearrangement joins TRBV5-4 to TRBJ2-1; TRBD2 aligns across 13 bases. The V segment lost 0 bases and the J segment 5 bases; nucleotides outside the gene matches: 2. The CDR3 covers 16 residues. Germline V gives CDR1 SGHNT, CDR2 YYREEE (reference sequence). Here the CDR3 reads CASSLAGTSGDNEQFF. The CDR3, as DNA: TGTGCCAGCAGCTTGGCCGGGACTAGCGGGGACAATGAGCAGTTCTTC.

This sequence joins TRBV7-7 and TRBJ2-3; 8 bases map to TRBD1. This CDR3 has 15 amino acids. The germline gives CDR1 SSHAT, CDR2 FNYEAQ (reference sequence). With V trimmed by 1 base and J by 3 bases, 3 bases remained unmatched. CDR3 DNA: TGTGCCAGCAGCTTAGGACAGGGGCCGACAGATACGCAGTATTTT. Its translation: CASSLGQGPTDTQYF.

The rearrangement joins TRBV30 to TRBJ2-7; 8 nucleotides align to TRBD1. The CDR3 runs 14 residues. Per the germline V gene, CDR1 is GTSNPN and CDR2 is SVGIG (reference sequence). The V segment lost 2 bases and the J segment 5 bases; nucleotides outside the gene matches: 8. DNA for the CDR3: TGTGCCTGGAGTCCCGGACAGGGTGGACACGAGCAGTACTTC. Amino acid sequence: CAWSPGQGGHEQYF.

The rearrangement joins TRBV2 to TRBJ2-7, with TRBD2 as a possible D gene (5 bases). CDR3 size: 12 residues. Looked up from germline, CDR1 is SNHLY and CDR2 is FYNNEI. V dropped 3 bases and J dropped 3 bases, with 6 bases sitting between them. In DNA, the CDR3 is TGTGCCAGCAGTGACAGCGGCTACGAGCAGTACTTC. This encodes CASSDSGYEQYF.

The V and J genes are TRBV7-2 and TRBJ1-5; 10 nucleotides match TRBD1. The CDR3 is made up of 15 amino acids. The germline V gene encodes CDR1 SGHTA and CDR2 FQGNSA. The ends lost 1 base at V and 5 bases at J; junction bases unmatched: 2. The CDR3 DNA sequence: TGTGCCAGCAGCTTAGTGACAGGGGGCCATCAGCCCCAGCATTTT. Translation gives CASSLVTGGHQPQHF.

This clone showed up just once. The V and J genes are TRBV6-5 and TRBJ2-1; TRBD2 is a possible D gene (7 bases). V lost 0 bases, J lost 9 bases, and 12 bases lay in between. Germline-derived CDR1 and CDR2 are MNHEY and SVGAGI. The CDR3 is made up of 14 amino acids. The CDR3 here is CASSYSRGGVEQFF. The CDR3 DNA sequence: TGTGCCAGCAGTTACTCGAGGGGGGGCGTTGAGCAGTTCTTC.

This sequence joins TRBV5-1 and TRBJ1-2, with TRBD1 as a possible D gene (6 bases). Germline V CDR1 and CDR2: SGHRS, YFSETQ. V lost 4 bases and J 6 bases, leaving 13 bases between the germline ends. CDR3 length: 13 amino acids. The CDR3 here is CASSIQGIDGYTF. The DNA of the CDR3 is TGCGCCAGCAGCATACAGGGAATAGATGGCTACACCTTC.

The CDR3 bases are TGTGCCAGTAATGGCATTTCCTACAATGAGCAGTTCTTC. This encodes CASNGISYNEQFF. The V gene is TRBV19, the J gene TRBJ2-1; no clear D gene. CDR3 size: 13 residues. V lost 7 bases and J lost 1, with 8 bases in between. Germline V gene lookup returns CDR1 LNHDA and CDR2 SQIVND (reference sequence).

The chain carries TRBV9 and TRBJ2-1; no definite D call. The CDR3 runs 12 residues. The V end was cut by 0 bases, the J end by 6 bases, with 4 bases between. CDR1 and CDR2 (germline): SGDLS, YYNGEE. The CDR3 coding sequence is TGTGCCAGCAGCGTAGATAGCAATGAGCAGTTCTTC. Translation: CASSVDSNEQFF.

In nucleotides, the CDR3 is TGTGCCACCAGTGAGGCTAGTACGGTAAATGAGCAGTTCTTC. Amino acid sequence: CATSEASTVNEQFF. V usage is TRBV24-1 and J usage is TRBJ2-1, with D hard to call. The germline V and J ends were trimmed by 4 bases and 7 bases, with 13 bases remaining between them. The CDR3 has 14 amino acids. Germline CDR1 reads KGHDR; CDR2 reads SFDVKD.

The chain employs TRBV4-2 and TRBJ2-7, with 11 bases matching TRBD2. CDR3 length: 15 residues. V trimming: 1 base; J trimming: 4 bases; junction bases outside the gene matches: 3. CDR1 and CDR2 from the germline V gene are LGHNA and YNFKEQ. The DNA for the CDR3 is TGTGCCAGCAGCCAAGTTACTAGCGGGGGTTACGAGCAGTACTTC. Amino acids: CASSQVTSGGYEQYF.